A single T cell receptor (beta chain) is shown here with its context. The V gene end was trimmed by 2 bases and the J gene end by 4 bases; junction bases not matched to a gene: 7. Looked up from germline, CDR1 is KGHSH and CDR2 is LQKENI. The CDR3 spans 15 residues. This specimen belongs to a study of T cell changes during pregnancy in multiple sclerosis. Clones were sequenced by immunoSEQ multiplex PCR, and TCRdb holds only the in-frame ones, with some missing. Of tens of thousands of clones in the sample, approximately 92% were seen once. The TCR originated in a female donor with multiple sclerosis, enrolled in a pregnancy study. The chain carries TRBV18 and TRBJ1-2; 7 bases fit TRBD1. The material sequenced was peripheral blood, taken before pregnancy. CDR3 loop: CASSPGQDLFYGYTF. The CDR3 region has the DNA TGTGCCAGCTCACCAGGACAGGACTTGTTCTATGGCTACACCTTC.